This T cell receptor (beta chain) was captured in a study of blood T cell repertoires in COVID-19. As for the study in general: Samples taken during acute and convalescent COVID-19 were collected in the United States, Italy and Spain. T cells, B-cell-depleted T cells, or PBMCs supplied cDNA or gDNA.

Original methodology: Reference gene primers were amplified, and this amplification served to estimate nucleated cell counts. TCRdb keeps only in-frame clones here, not all; method: immunoSEQ multiplex PCR. The V and J calls and the clone size are those of that table, but D and trimming were determined from the DNA. The table shows 80,000 to 100,000 clones, with 75% to 85% occurring only once. The germline V gene encodes CDR1 MGHRA and CDR2 YSYEKL. Trimming cost V 0 bases and J 7 bases; bases outside gene matches: 5. The CDR3 is made up of 14 amino acids. The material sequenced was peripheral blood. This chain links TRBV4-1 with TRBJ2-5; 7 nucleotides line up with TRBD2. The clonotype comes from a man between 65 and 85 years old with acute or convalescent COVID-19. CDR3 amino acids: CASSQEAGVWTQYF. As DNA, the CDR3 is TGCGCCAGCAGCCAAGAGGCGGGGGTATGGACCCAGTACTTC.